The text below deals with one TCR beta chain. Its target is unknown. These data originate in a study of blood T cells in healthy people across ages. Study results and caveats: With naive T cell percentage, TCR beta diversity showed a strong correlation.

Sample-barcoded 5' priming and a J-beta primer mix drove a second PCR of 7 to 11 cycles. MiXCR, run by TCRdb on the 5' RACE reads, gives a single entry per CDR3 protein. This sample has more than 550,000 distinct CDR3 sequences, with about a fifth found just once. Sequences were obtained from blood. The clonotype comes from a man between 65 and 85 years old in good health.

This chain's CDR3 is CASSKKQTFYGDTQYF. The CDR3 bases are TGTGCCAGCAGTAAAAAACAGACTTTTTATGGAGATACGCAGTATTTT. The chain is built from TRBV27 and TRBJ2-3, with D hard to call. The CDR3 runs to 16 residues. V was clipped by 5 bases and J by 5 bases, with 20 bases between them. Germline-derived CDR1 and CDR2 are MNHEY and SMNVEV (reference sequence).